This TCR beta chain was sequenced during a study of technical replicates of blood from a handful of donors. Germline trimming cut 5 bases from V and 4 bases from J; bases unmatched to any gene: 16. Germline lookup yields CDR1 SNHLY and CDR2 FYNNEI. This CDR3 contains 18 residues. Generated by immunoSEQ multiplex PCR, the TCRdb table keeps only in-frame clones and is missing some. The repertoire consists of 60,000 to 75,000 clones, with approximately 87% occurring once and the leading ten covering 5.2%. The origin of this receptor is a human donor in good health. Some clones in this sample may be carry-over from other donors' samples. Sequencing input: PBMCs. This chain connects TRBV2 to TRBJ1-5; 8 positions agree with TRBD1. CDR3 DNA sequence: TGTGCCAGCAGTTCGGGACAGGATCGTCTCACACCAAATCAGCCCCAGCATTTT. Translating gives CASSSGQDRLTPNQPQHF.